These 30 T cell receptor beta chains share one sample of origin, sequenced in a study of response to subunit inactivated influenza vaccine (dated by TCRdb to the late 2010s). Libraries were constructed by RT-PCR. Sequencing was performed on an Illumina HiSeq 2500. TCRdb reworked the public reads: Q25 trimming with fastp, MiXCR clone assembly, productive beta chains retained. Rows matching on CDR3 protein sequence are summarized as one entry with the most common DNA and genes. The sample profile shows hundreds of thousands of distinct CDR3 sequences; 15% to 20% of them were found once. The ten largest account for approximately 3% of the sample. Here the sequenced sample was CD4+ T cells sorted from PBMCs, taken less than 25 months after vaccination. These receptors were collected from a man aged 50 to 69 who received an inactivated influenza vaccine. Donor details come from another sample of the same person, matched by shared clones.

This clonotype has ten or more counts. The V and J genes are TRBV10-3 and TRBJ2-7; D may be TRBD1 (5 bases). V was cut by 2 bases and J by 5 bases, with 19 bases left in between. Germline CDR1 and CDR2: ENHRY and SYGVKD. The CDR3 is 16 residues long. CDR3 sequence (DNA): TGTGCCATCAGTGAGAGCAGGGTGGGAACGAAACACGAGCAGTACTTC. It translates to CAISESRVGTKHEQYF.

The rearrangement uses TRBV5-5 and TRBJ2-1; possibly TRBD1 for D (6 bases). Germline V gene lookup returns CDR1 SGHKS and CDR2 YYEKEE (reference sequence). V was trimmed by 1 base and J by 5 bases, leaving 10 bases between them. The CDR3 is made up of 14 amino acids. The CDR3 bases are TGTGCCAGCAGCTTGACTCACAGGGACAATGAGCAGTTCTTC. This encodes CASSLTHRDNEQFF.

The CDR3 sequence: CASGWRMSGGPETQYF. Written as DNA, the CDR3 is TGTGCCAGCGGATGGAGGATGAGCGGGGGTCCAGAGACCCAGTACTTC. The J gene is TRBJ2-5, the V gene TRBV12-3 or TRBV12-4; 8 bases are a match to TRBD2. The ends lost 8 bases at V and 4 bases at J; junction bases unmatched: 15. This CDR3 is 16 amino acids long.

The chain joins TRBV5-1 to TRBJ1-1; D unresolved. Germline CDR1 reads SGHRS; CDR2 reads YFSETQ. V dropped 2 bases and J dropped 6 bases, with 8 bases sitting between them. The length of the CDR3 is 12 residues. CDR3 DNA: TGCGCCAGCAGCTTAGAGAATGCTGAAGCTTTCTTT. Translated, it gives CASSLENAEAFF.

The chain links TRBV13 to TRBJ2-7, with TRBD1 matching 8 bases. This CDR3 has 13 residues. CDR1 and CDR2 (germline): PRHDT, FYEKMQ (reference sequence). The V gene end was trimmed by 7 bases and the J gene end by 7 bases; junction bases not matched to a gene: 9. The CDR3 protein is CASNQDRAGEQYF. CDR3 nucleotide sequence: TGTGCCAGCAACCAGGACAGGGCGGGAGAGCAGTACTTC. The variable domain in full, completed from reference TRBV13 and TRBJ2-7, reads AAGVIQSPRHLIKEKRETATLKCYPIPRHDTVYWYQQGPGQDPQFLISFYEKMQSDKGSIPDRFSAQQFSDYHSELNMSSLELGDSALYFCASNQDRAGEQYFGPGTRLTVT.

A few counts support this clonotype. The chain has TRBV5-5 and TRBJ1-1; 12 nucleotides align to TRBD1. The CDR3 is 15 residues long. Trimming took 0 bases from V and 8 from J; bases not matched to a gene: 5. Germline V gives CDR1 SGHKS, CDR2 YYEKEE (reference sequence). The CDR3 DNA is TGTGCCAGCAGCTTGGGACCGGGACAGGGGGCCGAAGCTTTCTTT. Translated, it gives CASSLGPGQGAEAFF.

The V and J genes are TRBV9 and TRBJ2-2, with D possibly matching TRBD2 (6 bases). Germline V gene data show CDR1 as SGDLS and CDR2 as YYNGEE. V was pared by 0 bases and J by 2 bases, with 11 bases between. The CDR3 totals 16 residues. The CDR3 loop is CASSVEGGRNTGELFF. CDR3 bases: TGTGCCAGCAGCGTAGAAGGAGGGCGAAACACCGGGGAGCTGTTTTTT.

The V and J genes are TRBV12-3 or TRBV12-4 and TRBJ2-3; D unclear. This CDR3 spans 15 amino acids. Trimming took 3 bases from V and 5 from J, leaving 15 bases between them. The CDR3 sequence is CASSFRDRKGDTQYF. The CDR3 nucleotides read TGTGCCAGCAGTTTTAGGGATCGGAAGGGAGATACGCAGTATTTT.

This chain joins TRBV28 and TRBJ1-6, with no clear D. Trimming pared 4 bases from V and 9 bases from J, leaving 7 bases between. CDR3 length equals 12 residues. The germline V gene has CDR1 MDHEN and CDR2 SYDVKM. CDR3 protein: CASSYSGSPLHF. The CDR3 DNA reads TGTGCCAGCAGTTATTCGGGTTCACCCCTCCACTTT.

The chain joins TRBV3-1 to TRBJ2-3; 8 bases align to TRBD2. The CDR3 sequence is 15 residues long. Looked up from germline, CDR1 is LGHDT and CDR2 is YNNKEL (reference sequence). J was trimmed by 8 bases and V by 5 bases; bases with no gene match: 12. CDR3 amino acids: CASSKSAGGPGTQYF. In nucleotides, the CDR3 is TGTGCCAGCAGCAAGAGCGCGGGGGGTCCGGGTACGCAGTATTTT.

The rearrangement links TRBV12-3 or TRBV12-4 to TRBJ2-1, with TRBD2 as a possible D gene (5 bases). Trimming pared 11 bases from V and 10 bases from J, leaving 18 bases between. The CDR3 runs to 12 residues. The CDR3 region is CAGTPGPGEQFF. In DNA form, the CDR3 reads TGTGCCGGCACCCCTGGGCCGGGAGAGCAGTTCTTC.

The chain couples TRBV6-1 to TRBJ2-1; perhaps TRBD1 as D (6 bases). V was shortened by 4 bases and J by 0 bases, with 13 bases between the two germline ends. The CDR3 is made up of 16 amino acids. CDR1 and CDR2 from the germline V gene are MNHNS and SASEGT. The CDR3 reads CASSGVQGASYNEQFF. The CDR3 nucleotides read TGTGCCAGCAGTGGAGTACAGGGCGCCTCCTACAATGAGCAGTTCTTC.

This clonotype was observed at least ten times. The V and J genes are TRBV3-1 and TRBJ1-6; 7 bases align to TRBD1. This CDR3 spans 14 amino acids. The germline V gene encodes CDR1 LGHDT and CDR2 YNNKEL (reference sequence). With V trimmed by 7 bases and J by 6 bases, 6 bases remained unmatched. The CDR3 region has the DNA TGTGCCAGCACCGACAGGGCCTCTAATTCACCCCTCCACTTT. Protein: CASTDRASNSPLHF.

The chain links TRBV29-1 to TRBJ2-1, with a possible D match to TRBD2 (5 bases). V lost 8 bases and J lost 0, with 11 bases in between. Germline CDR1 SQVTM, CDR2 ANQGSEA. The CDR3 has 13 residues. Here the CDR3 DNA reads TGCAGCCATATACGGGGCTCCTACAATGAGCAGTTCTTC. Its translation is CSHIRGSYNEQFF.

This clonotype was counted only a few times. The gene calls are TRBV6-1 and TRBJ1-1; the match to TRBD1 covers 9 bases. The CDR3 extends over 13 amino acids. After removal of 6 bases from V and 4 bases from J, the junction contained 3 bases not matched to a gene. Germline V gene data show CDR1 as MNHNS and CDR2 as SASEGT. This chain's CDR3 is CASRRQGGTEAFF. CDR3 nucleotide sequence: TGTGCCAGCAGAAGACAGGGGGGCACTGAAGCTTTCTTT.

The chain is built from TRBV12-3 or TRBV12-4 and TRBJ2-7; 8 positions match TRBD1. The CDR3 covers 15 residues. Germline trimming cut 6 bases from V and 2 bases from J; bases unmatched to any gene: 9. The DNA for the CDR3 is TGTGCCAGCAGCCCCGGACAGGGACGTACCTACGAGCAGTACTTC. Its protein is CASSPGQGRTYEQYF.

This clonotype was counted ten times or more. The rearrangement joins TRBV5-1 to TRBJ2-3; the D is unclear. CDR3 length: 15 amino acids. The ends were cut back, 2 bases at V and 1 base at J, with 11 bases in the middle. Germline loops: CDR1 SGHRS, CDR2 YFSETQ. CDR3 in amino acids: CASSFGTDRTDTQYF. CDR3 coding DNA: TGCGCCAGCAGCTTTGGTACCGACCGCACAGATACGCAGTATTTT.

This clonotype was detected only a few times. The chain employs TRBV6-1 and TRBJ2-7; maybe TRBD1 (6 bases). The ends were cut back, 7 bases at V and 3 bases at J, with 13 bases in the middle. The CDR3 contains 13 residues. Germline CDR1 reads MNHNS; CDR2 reads SASEGT. The DNA of the CDR3 is TGTGCCAGCACCCCTTCAGGGGACTACGAGCAGTACTTC. This codes for CASTPSGDYEQYF.

This chain connects TRBV4-3 to TRBJ2-1; D unclear. This CDR3 is 17 amino acids long. Trimming left V 0 bases short and J 0 bases short, with 12 bases between. Per the germline V gene, CDR1 is LGHNA and CDR2 is YSLEER. Written as DNA, the CDR3 is TGCGCCAGCAGCCAAGATATCTTCGGAAGCTCCTACAATGAGCAGTTCTTC. It is translated as CASSQDIFGSSYNEQFF.

This clonotype showed up just a few times. This chain links TRBV12-3 or TRBV12-4 with TRBJ1-1; TRBD1 is a possible D gene (5 bases). The V end lost 3 bases, the J end lost 7 bases, and 12 bases lay between the germline ends. This CDR3 is built from 13 residues. CDR3: CASSFQGTNEAFF. The CDR3 DNA reads TGTGCCAGCAGTTTTCAAGGGACGAATGAAGCTTTCTTT.

The chain links TRBV9 to TRBJ2-1; 9 bases map to TRBD1. This CDR3 comprises 18 residues. The trim removed 0 bases at V and 9 bases at J, leaving 16 bases unmatched. Germline CDR1 and CDR2: SGDLS and YYNGEE. The CDR3 DNA is TGTGCCAGCAGCGTAGCTGGGACGGGTTGGACAGGGGAGGGTGAGCAGTTCTTC. It codes for CASSVAGTGWTGEGEQFF.

This clonotype has a handful of counts. The chain joins TRBV6-6 to TRBJ1-1, with a weak D call TRBD1 (6 bases). V was trimmed by 3 bases and J by 8 bases, leaving 10 bases between them. The CDR3 covers 12 residues. Germline V gene sequence: CDR1 MNHNY, CDR2 SVGAGI (reference sequence). This chain's CDR3 is CASSYIGTEAFF. DNA of the CDR3: TGTGCCAGCAGTTATATTGGGACAGAAGCTTTCTTT.

This clonotype was seen more than once but under ten times. The rearrangement links TRBV5-1 to TRBJ1-2; possible D gene TRBD1, 5 bases. The CDR3 has 13 amino acids. With 10 bases removed from V and 8 bases from J, the gap between germline ends came to 21 bases. Per germline, CDR1 SGHRS and CDR2 YFSETQ. The CDR3 DNA sequence: TGCGCCCCATCCCGGACGAGGGGTCGGGGCTACACCTTC. Its protein product is CAPSRTRGRGYTF.

The chain's CDR3 is CSARTGVGNTEAFF. CDR3 in DNA: TGCAGTGCTCGGACAGGGGTCGGGAACACTGAAGCTTTCTTT. This chain uses TRBV20-1 with TRBJ1-1; 9 bases fit TRBD1. V lost 5 bases to trimming and J lost 1 base; unmatched junction nucleotides: 5. Germline CDR1 is DFQATT and CDR2 is SNEGSKA (reference sequence). The CDR3 is 14 amino acids.

This clonotype was seen a few times. V is TRBV12-3 or TRBV12-4 and J is TRBJ1-1; 7 bases are a match to TRBD1. With V trimmed by 6 bases and J by 6 bases, 13 bases remained unmatched. The CDR3 extends over 15 amino acids. CDR3 nucleotides: TGTGCCAGCAGCCTATTCAATCTACAGGGGTCTGAAGCTTTCTTT. This codes for CASSLFNLQGSEAFF.

This clonotype was seen at least ten times. The rearrangement links TRBV5-1 to TRBJ2-3; 14 nucleotides line up with TRBD2. This CDR3 is built from 16 residues. Germline CDR1 and CDR2: SGHRS and YFSETQ. The ends lost 5 bases at V and 3 bases at J; junction bases unmatched: 5. In DNA form, the CDR3 reads TGCGCCAGCAGTTACGGGACTAGCGGGAGTACAGATACGCAGTATTTT. Protein product: CASSYGTSGSTDTQYF.

V and J are TRBV20-1 and TRBJ2-1; 11 positions agree with TRBD2. V was pared by 3 bases and J by 6 bases, with 1 base of the junction left unmatched. The germline CDR1 and CDR2 sequences are DFQATT and SNEGSKA (reference sequence). The CDR3 has 13 residues. CDR3 amino acids: CSARTSGVNEQFF. CDR3 nucleotides: TGCAGTGCTAGGACTAGCGGGGTCAATGAGCAGTTCTTC.

This clonotype occurred a few times. This chain joins TRBV12-3 or TRBV12-4 and TRBJ2-1, with D unresolved. Trimming removed 6 bases at V and 1 base at J, with 10 bases between. The CDR3 is 14 residues long. The CDR3 is CASSPTLSYNEQFF. CDR3 DNA: TGTGCCAGCAGCCCCACACTGTCCTACAATGAGCAGTTCTTC.

This clonotype was detected only a few times. V is TRBV6-1 and J is TRBJ2-7, with 10 bases identical to TRBD1. Germline CDR1 MNHNS, CDR2 SASEGT. This CDR3 spans 14 amino acids. V lost 6 bases to trimming and J lost 4 bases; unmatched junction nucleotides: 6. The chain's CDR3 is CASSLSDRGYEQYF. In DNA, the CDR3 is TGTGCCAGCAGCCTCTCGGACAGGGGGTACGAGCAGTACTTC.

This clonotype was seen more than once but under ten times. This sequence joins TRBV11-2 and TRBJ2-7; 8 bases fit TRBD2. This CDR3 contains 17 residues. The J segment lost 2 bases and the V segment lost 1 base, leaving 10 bases of the junction unmatched. CDR1 is SGHAT, CDR2 FQNNGV, per germline. This CDR3 reads CASSLVLSSGRPYEQYF. In nucleotides, the CDR3 is TGTGCCAGCAGCTTAGTTCTCTCTAGCGGGCGCCCCTACGAGCAGTACTTC.